A selection of T cell receptor beta chains follows, all from one sample in a study of shared clonotypes between healthy human individuals. Libraries were prepared by immunoSEQ multiplex PCR; TCRdb keeps only in-frame clonotypes and omits some of them. The sample includes over 700,000 clones, around 70% of them seen just once. The sequenced material came from memory CD4+ T cells sorted from blood. These receptors all stem from a woman in her 30s in good health. Each CDR3 is given with its conserved first and last residue. The order of the fields is V gene, clone size, J gene, D gene, CDR3 DNA, CDR3 protein. D genes are given only for firm matches. Clone size is stated in some rows and not others, as once, few, many or a class when expanded.

v_gene: TRBV14; abundance: -; j_gene: TRBJ2-5; d_gene: -; CDR3nt: TGTGCCAGCAGCTTAGCCGCAGCAGGGGGGTACGAGACCCAGTACTTC; CDR3aa: CASSLAAAGGYETQYF
v_gene: TRBV5-6; abundance: -; j_gene: TRBJ2-3; d_gene: -; CDR3nt: TGTGCCAGCAGCTCTTACGGCACAGATACGCAGTATTTT; CDR3aa: CASSSYGTDTQYF
v_gene: TRBV11-2; abundance: few; j_gene: TRBJ2-1; d_gene: TRBD1; CDR3nt: TGTGCCAGCGGGGGGACAGGGGCTATTTATGAGCAGTTCTTC; CDR3aa: CASGGTGAIYEQFF
v_gene: TRBV28; abundance: -; j_gene: TRBJ1-2; d_gene: -; CDR3nt: TGTGCCAGCAGAGGATTAGGACGGGGAACGAGTGGCTACACCTTC; CDR3aa: CASRGLGRGTSGYTF
v_gene: TRBV25-1; abundance: -; j_gene: TRBJ2-2; d_gene: TRBD2; CDR3nt: TGTGCCTCGGGACTAGCGCGAAACACCGGGGAGCTGTTTTTT; CDR3aa: CASGLARNTGELFF
v_gene: TRBV10-3; abundance: -; j_gene: TRBJ1-2; d_gene: -; CDR3nt: TGTGCCATCGCCCCGACACCGGCCTATGGCTACACCTTC; CDR3aa: CAIAPTPAYGYTF
v_gene: TRBV2; abundance: -; j_gene: TRBJ2-3; d_gene: TRBD2; CDR3nt: TGTGCCAGCAGCTACCAGTGGGGACTAGCGGGAGTTCGGTCAGATACGCAGTATTTT; CDR3aa: CASSYQWGLAGVRSDTQYF
v_gene: TRBV11-2; abundance: few; j_gene: TRBJ2-7; d_gene: TRBD2; CDR3nt: TGTGCCAGCAGCCAAGTAGGAGGCGGGAGGGCTTTAGAGCAGTACTTC; CDR3aa: CASSQVGGGRALEQYF
v_gene: TRBV29-1; abundance: -; j_gene: TRBJ2-2; d_gene: TRBD2; CDR3nt: TGCAGCGTTTTGTCTTTTGGACTAGCTGACGGGGAGCTGTTTTTT; CDR3aa: CSVLSFGLADGELFF
v_gene: TRBV28; abundance: once; j_gene: TRBJ1-5; d_gene: -; CDR3nt: TGTGCCAGCAGTTTCCGAAGGGAACAGCCCCAGCATTTT; CDR3aa: CASSFRREQPQHF
v_gene: TRBV6-6; abundance: -; j_gene: TRBJ2-2; d_gene: TRBD2; CDR3nt: TGTGCCAGCACCTGGACTAGCGGAGGAGACACCGGGGAGCTGTTTTTT; CDR3aa: CASTWTSGGDTGELFF
v_gene: TRBV19; abundance: -; j_gene: TRBJ1-3; d_gene: TRBD1; CDR3nt: TGTGCAAGCTACGTCAGGGGGCGAAACACCATATATTTT; CDR3aa: CASYVRGRNTIYF
v_gene: TRBV11-2; abundance: -; j_gene: TRBJ1-5; d_gene: -; CDR3nt: TGTGCCAGCAGCTTAGATCGGGACCAGCCCCAGCATTTT; CDR3aa: CASSLDRDQPQHF
v_gene: TRBV5-1; abundance: -; j_gene: TRBJ1-1; d_gene: -; CDR3nt: TGCGCCAGCAGCTTGGCGCAGAGTATAATCATGAACACTGAAGCTTTCTTT; CDR3aa: CASSLAQSIIMNTEAFF
v_gene: TRBV28; abundance: -; j_gene: TRBJ1-2; d_gene: -; CDR3nt: TGTGCCAGCAGTTTAGGGACCCTAGGCGCCCTCTATGGCTACACCTTC; CDR3aa: CASSLGTLGALYGYTF
v_gene: TRBV28; abundance: -; j_gene: TRBJ1-2; d_gene: TRBD1; CDR3nt: TGTGCCAGCAGTTTAACCCTGGGACAGGGTGGCTACACCTTC; CDR3aa: CASSLTLGQGGYTF
v_gene: TRBV7-8; abundance: -; j_gene: TRBJ1-2; d_gene: TRBD1; CDR3nt: TGTGCCAGCAGCCCCTTGACAGGGGGCGAATATTACTATGGCTACACCTTC; CDR3aa: CASSPLTGGEYYYGYTF
v_gene: TRBV2; abundance: -; j_gene: TRBJ2-3; d_gene: -; CDR3nt: TGTGCCAGCAGGGCTTTGGGGGGTGATACGCAGTATTTT; CDR3aa: CASRALGGDTQYF
v_gene: TRBV28; abundance: many; j_gene: TRBJ1-3; d_gene: -; CDR3nt: TGTGCCAGCAGTTGGCAACATACAGCTGGAAACACCATATATTTT; CDR3aa: CASSWQHTAGNTIYF
v_gene: TRBV5-1; abundance: -; j_gene: TRBJ1-3; d_gene: -; CDR3nt: TGCGCCAGCAGCTTGGGTACAGAGGCAAACACCATATATTTT; CDR3aa: CASSLGTEANTIYF
v_gene: TRBV28; abundance: -; j_gene: TRBJ2-7; d_gene: -; CDR3nt: TGTGCCAGCAGCAAGACAGTATTCGAGCAGTACTTC; CDR3aa: CASSKTVFEQYF
v_gene: TRBV7-3; abundance: -; j_gene: TRBJ2-7; d_gene: TRBD2; CDR3nt: TGTGCCAGCAGTCCCTGGGGGGGCGAGCAGTACTTC; CDR3aa: CASSPWGGEQYF
v_gene: TRBV28; abundance: few; j_gene: TRBJ1-3; d_gene: -; CDR3nt: TGTGCCAGCAGTTTCACTGGAAACACCATATATTTT; CDR3aa: CASSFTGNTIYF
v_gene: TRBV7-6; abundance: -; j_gene: TRBJ2-2; d_gene: -; CDR3nt: TGTGCCAGCGGGGACCCTACCGGGGAGCTGTTTTTT; CDR3aa: CASGDPTGELFF
v_gene: TRBV9; abundance: -; j_gene: TRBJ2-3; d_gene: TRBD2; CDR3nt: TGTGCCAGCAGCTACCTAGCGGGAGGGACAGATACGCAGTATTTT; CDR3aa: CASSYLAGGTDTQYF
v_gene: TRBV7-8; abundance: -; j_gene: TRBJ2-7; d_gene: -; CDR3nt: TGTGCCAGCAGCTTATATAGCGGCTCCTACGAGCAGTACTTC; CDR3aa: CASSLYSGSYEQYF
v_gene: TRBV10-1; abundance: once; j_gene: TRBJ1-2; d_gene: TRBD1; CDR3nt: TGCGCCAGCAGTGAGGACAGGGGGCCTAGAAGCTATGGCTACACCTTC; CDR3aa: CASSEDRGPRSYGYTF
v_gene: TRBV21-1; abundance: -; j_gene: TRBJ2-3; d_gene: -; CDR3nt: TGTGCCAGCAGCAAAGCGAACGGGATACACACAGATACGCAGTATTTT; CDR3aa: CASSKANGIHTDTQYF
v_gene: TRBV7-9; abundance: -; j_gene: TRBJ1-5; d_gene: TRBD1; CDR3nt: TGTGCCAGCAGCCCCGGACAGGGGCTCAATCAGCCCCAGCATTTT; CDR3aa: CASSPGQGLNQPQHF
v_gene: TRBV6-1; abundance: -; j_gene: TRBJ2-5; d_gene: TRBD2; CDR3nt: TGTGCCAGCCATAGCGGGAGGTCGGAGACCCAGTACTTC; CDR3aa: CASHSGRSETQYF
v_gene: TRBV4-1; abundance: few; j_gene: TRBJ2-7; d_gene: TRBD1; CDR3nt: TGCGCCAGCAGCCAAGCCGGGACAGGCTCCTACGAGCAGTACTTC; CDR3aa: CASSQAGTGSYEQYF
v_gene: TRBV5-1; abundance: -; j_gene: TRBJ2-7; d_gene: -; CDR3nt: TGCGCCAGCAGCTTACTCCCCCGGGAGAAGCAGTACTTC; CDR3aa: CASSLLPREKQYF
v_gene: TRBV4-1; abundance: -; j_gene: TRBJ1-2; d_gene: -; CDR3nt: TGCGCCAGCAGCCAAGCCCCGAAACGGGCCCTATGGGGCTACACCTTC; CDR3aa: CASSQAPKRALWGYTF
v_gene: TRBV6-5; abundance: -; j_gene: TRBJ1-5; d_gene: -; CDR3nt: TGTGCCAGCAGTCCTGGGGGTTGGAGGCAGCCCCAGCATTTT; CDR3aa: CASSPGGWRQPQHF
v_gene: TRBV7-8; abundance: once; j_gene: TRBJ2-7; d_gene: -; CDR3nt: TGTGCCAGCAGCTTAGAGCGGTACAGATTAAGTCCCAGGACGATCTACGAGCAGTACTTC; CDR3aa: CASSLERYRLSPRTIYEQYF
v_gene: TRBV29-1; abundance: -; j_gene: TRBJ1-2; d_gene: -; CDR3nt: TGCAGCGTTGGGGGGACGACGGGAACTTACGGCTACACCTTC; CDR3aa: CSVGGTTGTYGYTF
v_gene: TRBV6-5; abundance: -; j_gene: TRBJ2-7; d_gene: -; CDR3nt: TGTGCCAGCAGTTACGAGGGGGGCTCTACCTACGAGCAGTACTTC; CDR3aa: CASSYEGGSTYEQYF
v_gene: TRBV7-9; abundance: -; j_gene: TRBJ2-1; d_gene: TRBD2; CDR3nt: TGTGCCAGCAGCCCCGCCGGTAGCGGGAGGGCCCTTGATGAGCAGTTCTTC; CDR3aa: CASSPAGSGRALDEQFF
v_gene: TRBV5-1; abundance: -; j_gene: TRBJ2-7; d_gene: -; CDR3nt: TGCGCCAGCAGCTTGGCCGGGACACTCTTCTACGAGCAGTACTTC; CDR3aa: CASSLAGTLFYEQYF
v_gene: TRBV6-1; abundance: -; j_gene: TRBJ2-7; d_gene: -; CDR3nt: TGTGCCAGCAGCGAACGGGGTGAATCCTACGAGCAGTACTTC; CDR3aa: CASSERGESYEQYF
v_gene: TRBV28; abundance: -; j_gene: TRBJ2-5; d_gene: -; CDR3nt: TGTGCCAGCAGACCAGGCGGCTTAGAGACCCAGTACTTC; CDR3aa: CASRPGGLETQYF
v_gene: TRBV5-1; abundance: -; j_gene: TRBJ2-7; d_gene: -; CDR3nt: TGCGCCAGCAGCTTCATGGGAACCTACGAGCAGTACTTC; CDR3aa: CASSFMGTYEQYF
v_gene: TRBV15; abundance: -; j_gene: TRBJ2-1; d_gene: -; CDR3nt: TGTGCCACCAGTACAGGGAATTTCGATGAGCAGTTCTTC; CDR3aa: CATSTGNFDEQFF
v_gene: TRBV11-2; abundance: -; j_gene: TRBJ1-2; d_gene: TRBD1; CDR3nt: TGTGCCAGCAGCATAACAGGGGTTGAGGGCTACACCTTC; CDR3aa: CASSITGVEGYTF
v_gene: TRBV14; abundance: -; j_gene: TRBJ1-1; d_gene: -; CDR3nt: TGTGCCAGCAGCCAAGTCATCAGGACAGATAATACTGAAGCTTTCTTT; CDR3aa: CASSQVIRTDNTEAFF
v_gene: TRBV11-2; abundance: -; j_gene: TRBJ1-2; d_gene: TRBD1; CDR3nt: TGTGCCAGCAGCCCATTGGACAGGGTTGTCTATGGCTACACCTTC; CDR3aa: CASSPLDRVVYGYTF
v_gene: TRBV27; abundance: -; j_gene: TRBJ2-2; d_gene: -; CDR3nt: TGTGCCAGCTTGCCCGGGAGTGGCACCGGGGAGCTGTTTTTT; CDR3aa: CASLPGSGTGELFF
v_gene: TRBV19; abundance: -; j_gene: TRBJ2-1; d_gene: TRBD2; CDR3nt: TGTGCCAGTAGTATCTCGGGACTAGGGTCCTACAATGAGCAGTTCTTC; CDR3aa: CASSISGLGSYNEQFF
v_gene: TRBV5-4; abundance: -; j_gene: TRBJ1-2; d_gene: TRBD1; CDR3nt: TGTGCCAGCAGCCCCAGGGACAGGGGGCCGGTTAAGGGCTACACCTTC; CDR3aa: CASSPRDRGPVKGYTF
v_gene: TRBV4-1; abundance: -; j_gene: TRBJ1-4; d_gene: TRBD1; CDR3nt: TGCGCCAGCAGCCAATGGGACAGGGGATTAGGGGAAAAACTGTTTTTT; CDR3aa: CASSQWDRGLGEKLFF
v_gene: TRBV5-4; abundance: -; j_gene: TRBJ1-5; d_gene: -; CDR3nt: TGTGCCAGCAGCAACGGACGAGGCAGCAATCAGCCCCAGCATTTT; CDR3aa: CASSNGRGSNQPQHF
v_gene: TRBV29-1; abundance: few; j_gene: TRBJ2-1; d_gene: -; CDR3nt: TGCAGCGTTGAAAGTGGTCTAACGGGAAGAATCAACAATGAGCAGTTCTTC; CDR3aa: CSVESGLTGRINNEQFF
v_gene: TRBV7-3; abundance: -; j_gene: TRBJ2-1; d_gene: -; CDR3nt: TGTGCCAGCAGCTTAACGGGGGAGGCTTACAATGAGCAGTTCTTC; CDR3aa: CASSLTGEAYNEQFF
v_gene: TRBV28; abundance: once; j_gene: TRBJ2-2; d_gene: TRBD2; CDR3nt: TGTGCCAGCAGCTACTCCGGGACTAGAACCGGCGGGGAGCTGTTTTTT; CDR3aa: CASSYSGTRTGGELFF
v_gene: TRBV11-2; abundance: -; j_gene: TRBJ1-2; d_gene: -; CDR3nt: TGTGCCAGCAAAAAAAGCGGCAGAGGCTATGGCTACACCTTC; CDR3aa: CASKKSGRGYGYTF
v_gene: TRBV5-6; abundance: -; j_gene: TRBJ1-1; d_gene: TRBD1; CDR3nt: TGTGCCAGCAGCCTCGACAGGGGCGCTTGGGGGAACACTGAAGCTTTCTTT; CDR3aa: CASSLDRGAWGNTEAFF
v_gene: TRBV11-1; abundance: many; j_gene: TRBJ2-1; d_gene: TRBD2; CDR3nt: TGTGCCAGCAGCTTTGACGGGAGGACTTTCAATGAGCAGTTCTTC; CDR3aa: CASSFDGRTFNEQFF
v_gene: TRBV27; abundance: -; j_gene: TRBJ2-7; d_gene: -; CDR3nt: TGTGCCAGCAGTTTAAACTCGGCATACCCCTACGAGCAGTACTTC; CDR3aa: CASSLNSAYPYEQYF